This T cell receptor (beta chain) was captured by sequencing in a study of blood T cell repertoires in COVID-19. Study-level background: The United States, Italy and Spain supplied acute and convalescent COVID-19 samples. The cDNA or gDNA used as material had been derived from T cells, B-cell-depleted T cells, or PBMCs.

Germline assignment: CDR1 LGHDT and CDR2 YNNKEL (reference sequence). CDR3 length equals 16 residues. Trimming pared 4 bases from V and 4 bases from J, leaving 17 bases between. As originally analysed: Estimation of nucleated cell counts was performed using reference gene primer amplification. Using immunoSEQ multiplex PCR, the repertoire was profiled, and TCRdb retains in-frame clones only, with some absent. V and J calls and clone size come straight from that table; D and trimming were deduced from the DNA. The sample records 250,000 or so clones, 65% to 90% being singletons. The TCR comes from a middle-aged man who had recovered from COVID-19. Input material: peripheral blood. The chain uses TRBV3-1 (or the pseudogene TRBV3-2) and TRBJ1-3; D is perhaps TRBD1 (6 bases). CDR3 residues: CASSRAGGSGGNTIYF. In DNA form, the CDR3 reads TGTGCCAGCAGCCGCGCGGGGGGCTCCGGAGGAAACACCATATATTTT.